The clone carrying this T cell receptor beta chain was counted at least ten times. Its target is not known. The data were taken from a study of neurological immune-mediated disorders. Study outcomes and limitations: Multiple sclerosis, the disease with the least TCR clonal expansion, fell below healthy controls, whereas HTLV-1-associated myelopathy showed the most.

Specified time point: longitudinal time-point 3. Libraries used 2 million unsorted PBMCs kept frozen in RNAlater. Each TCR transcript was tagged with a 10-nucleotide random UMI during 5'RACE. In TCRdb, the 5' RACE reads were re-called with MiXCR into one record per CDR3 protein. The table records about 45,000 distinct CDR3 sequences, less than 15% of them present only once. V shed 4 bases and J shed 1 base, with 15 bases lying between them. This CDR3 region has 15 residues. Looked up from germline, CDR1 is SGHNT and CDR2 is YYREEE (reference sequence). The V call is TRBV5-4, the J call TRBJ2-7; no reliable D call. The TCR was taken from a man under 40 in good health. The sample taken for sequencing was PBMCs. The CDR3 here is CASSRESTASYEQYF. CDR3 DNA: TGTGCCAGCAGCCGCGAATCAACCGCTTCCTACGAGCAGTACTTC.